One and the same sample provided the 32 T cell receptor beta chains below, sequenced in a study of T cells in Graves' hyperthyroidism and ophthalmopathy. Amplification targeted TCR beta CDR3 regions from RNA transcripts. Using the HTBI primer set, a first-round RT-PCR was run on the TCR CDR3. TCRdb ran MiXCR on the multiplex PCR reads and lists one entry per CDR3 protein. The data contain 300,000 to 450,000 distinct CDR3 sequences, roughly a sixth of them singletons. The source material was blood. The origin of the receptors is a woman in her twenties or thirties with Graves' hyperthyroidism that later progressed to Graves' ophthalmopathy.

This clonotype has at least ten counts. The V and J genes are TRBV11-2 and TRBJ2-6; D is unclear. Trimming took off 6 bases at V and 2 bases at J, with 5 bases between the two ends. The CDR3 runs 13 residues. Germline V lookup: CDR1 SGHAT, CDR2 FQNNGV. The chain's CDR3 is CASSLAGANVLTF. As DNA, the CDR3 is TGTGCCAGCAGTTTGGCTGGGGCCAACGTCCTGACTTTC.

The rearrangement joins TRBV5-6 to TRBJ2-3; a possible D gene is TRBD1 (6 bases). The CDR3 has 16 residues. Germline V lookup: CDR1 SGHDT, CDR2 YYEEEE. V was shortened by 3 bases and J by 2 bases, with 16 bases between the two germline ends. The CDR3 is CASSWQPGHITDTQYF. The CDR3 nucleotides are TGTGCCAGCAGCTGGCAGCCGGGACATATCACAGATACGCAGTATTTT.

This clonotype came up many times. V is TRBV29-1 and J is TRBJ1-1; D may be TRBD1 (5 bases). Germline V lookup: CDR1 SQVTM, CDR2 ANQGSEA. V was clipped by 6 bases and J by 4 bases, with 21 bases between them. The CDR3 spans 15 residues. CDR3 protein: CSVAAALDQGTEAFF. CDR3 DNA: TGCAGCGTAGCCGCCGCGTTAGATCAGGGCACTGAAGCTTTCTTT.

The J gene is TRBJ1-1, the V gene TRBV4-1, with D possibly matching TRBD1 (5 bases). V was trimmed by 3 bases and J by 3 bases, leaving 14 bases between them. Germline CDR1 is MGHRA and CDR2 is YSYEKL. This CDR3 contains 15 residues. The CDR3 nucleotides read TGCGCCAGCAGCCAGGCCGGGGGAGGGTACACTGAAGCTTTCTTT. Protein product: CASSQAGGGYTEAFF.

This clonotype was seen a few times. This rearrangement joins TRBV4-1 to TRBJ1-4, with 11 positions matching TRBD1. Losses at the gene ends were 5 bases for V and 1 base for J; bases not matched to a gene: 3. Looked up from germline, CDR1 is MGHRA and CDR2 is YSYEKL. The CDR3 runs to 16 residues. Here the CDR3 reads CASSRDRGLTNEKLFF. The CDR3, as DNA: TGCGCCAGCAGCAGGGACAGGGGGTTAACTAATGAAAAACTGTTTTTT.

This clonotype was recorded at least ten times. This rearrangement joins TRBV27 to TRBJ2-5; TRBD2 is a possible D gene (5 bases). Trimming removed 5 bases from V and 3 bases from J, with 16 bases in between. Germline V CDR1 and CDR2: MNHEY, SMNVEV (reference sequence). The CDR3 is 15 residues long. The CDR3 here is CASSALLELEETQYF. Here the CDR3 DNA reads TGTGCCAGCAGTGCCTTACTAGAACTGGAAGAGACCCAGTACTTC.

This clonotype was recorded many times. The CDR3 protein is CASSPGGGAYNEQFF. The CDR3 DNA sequence: TGTGCCAGCAGCCCCGGCGGAGGGGCCTACAATGAGCAGTTCTTC. The chain is built from TRBV14 and TRBJ2-1, with D perhaps TRBD2 (6 bases). This CDR3 comprises 15 residues. CDR1 and CDR2 from the germline V gene are SGHDN and FVKESK. V lost 4 bases and J 2 bases, leaving 12 bases between the germline ends.

The chain employs TRBV10-3 and TRBJ2-2; 8 bases fit TRBD1. The CDR3 sequence is 15 residues long. V dropped 6 bases and J dropped 4; count of bases not matched to a gene: 7. Germline V gene data show CDR1 as ENHRY and CDR2 as SYGVKD. This CDR3 reads CAIRLPDRVTGELFF. As DNA, the CDR3 is TGTGCCATCAGGCTCCCGGACAGGGTCACCGGGGAGCTGTTTTTT.

This clonotype was observed many times. CDR3 DNA sequence: TGTGCCAGCAGCCCAAACCCCCAGGGTTTTACGGGGCACTCCTACGAGCAGTACTTC. Protein: CASSPNPQGFTGHSYEQYF. The chain employs TRBV7-8 and TRBJ2-7; D may be TRBD1 or TRBD2 (5 bases each). V lost 5 bases and J lost 0, with 26 bases in between. In germline, CDR1 is SGHVS, CDR2 FQNEAQ. The CDR3 runs 19 residues.

This clonotype appeared many times. The rearrangement uses TRBV24-1 and TRBJ2-1, with D tentatively TRBD1 or TRBD2 (5 bases each). The V end was cut by 9 bases, the J end by 0 bases, with 14 bases between. The CDR3 runs 15 residues. CDR1 is KGHDR, CDR2 SFDVKD, per germline. The CDR3 loop reads CATAARGSSYNEQFF. Here the CDR3 DNA reads TGTGCCACCGCCGCGAGGGGTAGCTCCTACAATGAGCAGTTCTTC.

This clonotype was found many times. The chain links TRBV12-3 or TRBV12-4 to TRBJ2-3, with unresolved D. V gave up 3 bases and J gave up 6 bases, with 13 bases separating them. CDR3 length equals 14 residues. CDR3 sequence (DNA): TGTGCCAGCAGTTTTATCAGCCCGCGCGATACGCAGTATTTT. Its translation: CASSFISPRDTQYF.

Concerning this clonotype: The junction does not match germline at one end; this may be a read error. The chain combines TRBV4-1 with TRBJ1-2; no reliable D call. Per germline, CDR1 MGHRA and CDR2 YSYEKL. The CDR3 contains 13 residues. CDR3 residues: CASGQGGTYGYTF. CDR3 DNA: TGCGCCAGCGGCCAAGGTGGCACCTATGGCTACACCTTC.

This clonotype was detected only once. The rearrangement links TRBV10-3 to TRBJ2-7; the match to TRBD1 covers 12 bases. The germline CDR1 and CDR2 sequences are ENHRY and SYGVKD. The CDR3 contains 14 residues. J gave up 7 bases and V 3 bases, and 4 bases lay outside the gene matches. CDR3 amino acids: CAISDRDRGQEQYF. DNA of the CDR3: TGTGCCATCAGTGACCGGGACAGGGGGCAAGAGCAGTACTTC.

This clonotype appeared many times. The chain combines TRBV5-1 with TRBJ2-7; possible D gene TRBD2, 6 bases. V dropped 4 bases and J dropped 2 bases, with 16 bases sitting between them. The CDR3 covers 15 residues. The germline CDR1 and CDR2 sequences are SGHRS and YFSETQ. CDR3 sequence (DNA): TGCGCCAGCAGCCCCCCGGGGAGGACCACCTACGAGCAGTACTTC. Encoded protein: CASSPPGRTTYEQYF. The complete variable domain, with remaining parts taken from reference TRBV5-1 and TRBJ2-7, reads KAGVTQTPRYLIKTRGQQVTLSCSPISGHRSVSWYQQTPGQGLQFLFEYFSETQRNKGNFPGRFSGRQFSNSRSEMNVSTLELGDSALYLCASSPPGRTTYEQYFGPGTRLTVT.

This clonotype was observed many times. The chain links TRBV4-1 to TRBJ1-5; tentative D call: TRBD1 (5 bases). The CDR3 covers 13 residues. CDR1 is MGHRA and CDR2 is YSYEKL in the germline V gene. V lost 0 bases and J lost 9, with 9 bases in between. CDR3: CASSQEHRTPQHF. CDR3 coding DNA: TGCGCCAGCAGCCAAGAGCACAGGACGCCCCAGCATTTT.

In this sample, this clonotype turned up many times. The chain employs TRBV28 and TRBJ1-4; D gene unclear. Germline CDR1 MDHEN, CDR2 SYDVKM. CDR3 size: 16 residues. V lost 3 bases and J lost 0, with 11 bases in between. CDR3 bases: TGTGCCAGCAGTTTCGTCGGAGCTGCAACTAATGAAAAACTGTTTTTT. Amino acid sequence: CASSFVGAATNEKLFF.

This clonotype was recorded a few times. The genes are TRBV15 and TRBJ1-1; maybe TRBD1 (6 bases). Trimming removed 5 bases from V and 1 base from J, with 8 bases in between. Germline loops: CDR1 LNHNV, CDR2 YYDKDF (reference sequence). CDR3 length: 13 residues. The chain's CDR3 is CATSLTGNTEAFF. The DNA of the CDR3 is TGTGCCACCAGCCTGACAGGGAACACTGAAGCTTTCTTT.

This clonotype was counted many times. The chain joins TRBV6-1 to TRBJ2-7; a weak D match, TRBD2 (6 bases). The V gene's germline CDR1 is MNHNS and CDR2 SASEGT. The V and J ends lost 5 bases and 9 bases respectively, with 17 bases between them. The CDR3 sequence is 13 residues long. Written as DNA, the CDR3 is TGTGCCAGCAGTTCCGGGGGTGCCCCGAGGCAGTACTTC. Translated, it gives CASSSGGAPRQYF.

This clonotype was counted at least ten times. The rearrangement links TRBV10-1 to TRBJ2-1; D might be TRBD2 (5 bases). V was clipped by 0 bases and J by 8 bases, with 11 bases between them. The CDR3 extends over 14 amino acids. Germline-derived CDR1 and CDR2 are WNHNN and SYGVQD (reference sequence). The CDR3 protein is CASSESGLEDEQFF. DNA of the CDR3: TGCGCCAGCAGTGAGTCCGGGTTGGAGGATGAGCAGTTCTTC.

This clonotype was seen at least ten times. This sequence joins TRBV20-1 and TRBJ2-1, with 10 bases lining up with TRBD2. This CDR3 region has 19 residues. Unmatched junction bases numbered 18, after V lost 5 bases and J lost 2 bases. CDR1 and CDR2 from the germline V gene are DFQATT and SNEGSKA (reference sequence). The CDR3 spells CSAPDTSGESVRTYNEQFF. The CDR3 DNA reads as TGCAGTGCTCCTGATACTAGCGGGGAGTCTGTTAGGACCTACAATGAGCAGTTCTTC.

This clonotype has at least ten counts. V and J are TRBV20-1 and TRBJ2-5; 7 nucleotides align to TRBD2. CDR1 is DFQATT, CDR2 SNEGSKA, per germline (reference sequence). CDR3 length: 15 residues. The ends lost 4 bases at V and 2 bases at J; junction bases unmatched: 10. The CDR3 DNA sequence: TGCAGTGCTACTGACGGGGAGGGTGCTCAAGAGACCCAGTACTTC. Protein sequence: CSATDGEGAQETQYF.

This clonotype has a handful of counts. This CDR3 reads CASSLYVGRTSRGRINEQFF. For the CDR3, the DNA is TGTGCCAGCAGTTTATACGTTGGCCGGACGTCACGCGGGAGAATCAATGAGCAGTTCTTC. The chain couples TRBV12-3 or TRBV12-4 to TRBJ2-1, with 7 nucleotides matching TRBD2. V trimming: 2 bases; J trimming: 6 bases; junction bases outside the gene matches: 22. The CDR3 is 20 amino acids.

This clonotype was counted many times. The rearrangement uses TRBV7-9 and TRBJ2-2; 9 positions agree with TRBD2. This CDR3 region has 16 residues. The germline V gene has CDR1 SEHNR and CDR2 FQNEAQ (reference sequence). V lost 4 bases to trimming and J lost 1 base; unmatched junction nucleotides: 4. The CDR3 sequence is CASSSPREGNTGELFF. DNA of the CDR3: TGTGCCAGCAGCTCCCCGCGGGAGGGGAACACCGGGGAGCTGTTTTTT.

This clonotype was detected many times. The V gene is TRBV6-5, the J gene TRBJ2-2, with TRBD1 matching over 11 bases. J gave up 6 bases and V 2 bases, and 8 bases lay outside the gene matches. Germline V lookup: CDR1 MNHEY, CDR2 SVGAGI. The CDR3 covers 17 residues. CDR3 sequence (DNA): TGTGCCAGCAGTTACGGTCTAGGGACAGGGGGACCCGGGGAGCTGTTTTTT. It yields the protein CASSYGLGTGGPGELFF.

The chain uses TRBV20-1 and TRBJ2-5; D uncertain. Germline lookup yields CDR1 DFQATT and CDR2 SNEGSKA (reference sequence). Between the trimmed V and J ends, which lost 4 bases and 5 bases, there was a span of 11 bases. The CDR3 spans 12 residues. The CDR3 sequence is CSATSMAETQYF. The DNA for the CDR3 is TGCAGTGCTACTAGTATGGCGGAGACCCAGTACTTC.

This clonotype occurred many times. This sequence joins TRBV3-1 and TRBJ1-1; D gene uncertain. Per germline, CDR1 LGHDT and CDR2 YNNKEL (reference sequence). V lost 4 bases and J 4 bases, leaving 7 bases between the germline ends. The CDR3 has 12 residues. The CDR3 DNA sequence: TGTGCCAGCAGCCCCCACGGCACTGAAGCTTTCTTT. Translating gives CASSPHGTEAFF.

In this sample, this clonotype turned up many times. This chain uses TRBV30 with TRBJ1-2; D uncertain. Trimming removed 2 bases at V and 7 bases at J, with 14 bases between. The CDR3 is 13 amino acids. CDR1 is GTSNPN and CDR2 is SVGIG in the germline V gene (reference sequence). CDR3 in amino acids: CAWSTFEGRGYTF. CDR3 bases: TGTGCCTGGAGTACATTCGAAGGACGTGGCTACACCTTC.

This clonotype was picked up many times. This chain connects TRBV20-1 to TRBJ1-6; 7 bases match TRBD1. J gave up 6 bases and V 3 bases, and 2 bases lay outside the gene matches. Germline V gene sequence: CDR1 DFQATT, CDR2 SNEGSKA (reference sequence). There are 13 residues in the CDR3. CDR3 sequence (DNA): TGCAGTGCTAGGAGGGACAGTAATTCACCCCTCCACTTT. This sequence encodes CSARRDSNSPLHF.

The table lists this clonotype with many counts. This chain uses TRBV2 with TRBJ2-7, with D perhaps given as TRBD1 or TRBD2 (5 bases each). The CDR3 extends over 13 amino acids. Germline V gene lookup returns CDR1 SNHLY and CDR2 FYNNEI. Trimming removed 10 bases at V and 5 bases at J, with 18 bases between. The CDR3 DNA follows: TGTGCCATCCAGGGACCCCGTTTGAACGAGCAGTACTTC. Residues: CAIQGPRLNEQYF.

Many counts were recorded for this clonotype. This rearrangement joins TRBV5-1 to TRBJ2-1, with 9 bases lining up with TRBD2. The CDR3 is 15 amino acids. V dropped 5 bases and J dropped 7; count of bases not matched to a gene: 10. Germline CDR1 SGHRS, CDR2 YFSETQ. This chain's CDR3 is CASSGTASGNNEQFF. CDR3 nucleotide sequence: TGCGCCAGCAGTGGCACCGCTAGCGGGAATAATGAGCAGTTCTTC.

In this sample, this clonotype turned up a few times. The chain links TRBV29-1 to TRBJ2-5; D gene uncertain. Between the trimmed V and J ends, which lost 2 bases and 3 bases, there was a span of 16 bases. The CDR3 has 15 residues. Germline V gene data show CDR1 as SQVTM and CDR2 as ANQGSEA. CDR3 amino acids: CSVEYFGDGKETQYF. Here the CDR3 DNA reads TGCAGCGTTGAATATTTCGGAGACGGAAAAGAGACCCAGTACTTC.

This clonotype was counted ten times or more. The chain links TRBV5-1 to TRBJ1-1; D is uncertain. Germline V gene data show CDR1 as SGHRS and CDR2 as YFSETQ. Trimming took 3 bases from V and 3 from J, leaving 12 bases between them. CDR3 size: 14 residues. In DNA, the CDR3 is TGCGCCAGCAGCTCGATTCGACGGGACACTGAAGCTTTCTTT. Translated: CASSSIRRDTEAFF. Looking up the rest from reference TRBV5-1 and TRBJ1-1 gives the full variable domain: KAGVTQTPRYLIKTRGQQVTLSCSPISGHRSVSWYQQTPGQGLQFLFEYFSETQRNKGNFPGRFSGRQFSNSRSEMNVSTLELGDSALYLCASSSIRRDTEAFFGQGTRLTVV.